This TCR beta chain was retrieved from a study of beta chain features in type 1 diabetes (dated by TCRdb to 2016 to 2018). In the study overall: Patients and healthy donors did not differ in mean age, gender distribution, total cell number or subset yield. A total of roughly 100 million sorted cells were examined across all samples, and a strong correlation was observed between cell number per subset and RNA yield. The study compared TCRB repertoires of sorted circulating CD4+ T cell subsets between recently diagnosed type 1 diabetes patients and matched healthy donors. Whereas all 28 donors provided naive and central memory subsets, regulatory and stem cell-like memory subsets were isolated from just 8 patients and roughly 8 healthy donors.

This clone appeared a few times. This receptor's antigen is unknown. There are no base qualities to consult, and no much larger clone falls within one base. Including the terminal cysteine and phenylalanine, the CDR3 comprises 15 residues. The kept DNA is CDR3 alone, 45 bases in frame from the first base. V is clipped by 5 bases and J by 1 base, and the sequence between their germline boundaries is 12 bases long. The germline V gene yields SGHTA for CDR1 and FQGNSA for CDR2. All of the isolated RNA was reverse transcribed with the High Capacity cDNA Reverse Transcription Kit, so expressed TCRB transcripts were sequenced. Deep immunoSEQ sequencing was applied to naive, central memory and regulatory T cell samples, giving an average of about 3.7 million total reads per sample. Sorted cells were lysed in RLT buffer and RNA was extracted with DNase-treated RNeasy Micro or Mini kits, depending on cell number. Each cell subset was processed separately to prevent cross-contamination, with patient and healthy donor samples processed together. Using the immunoSEQ multiplex PCR, TCRB sequences were amplified from cDNA into 87-bp fragments spanning the CDR3 region. Sequencing of the amplicons was performed on the Illumina HiSeq platform. The authors' analysis ran thus. Synthetic template baselines were used to correct PCR bias computationally, reads within Hamming distance 2 were collapsed, and singletons that could not be merged were discarded. By aligning reads against IMGT, V, D and J genes, CDR3 length, and insertions or deletions at six rearrangement sites were assigned. Clonotype counts were normalized to sorted cell number within each subset before computing true diversity and Gini coefficients with the tcR R package. Repertoire sharing was quantified using the overlap coefficient calculated on TCRB nucleotide sequences. Out-of-frame TCRB sequences from naive cells were analyzed as a proxy for the pre-selection repertoire. What TCRdb holds here is the immuneACCESS table cut down to in-frame rearrangements. Part of the clones is not present; checked against another copy, under half of the missing clones reflect an unresolved V gene, and the others are unexplained. V and J calls and clone size are copied from that table; D and trimming were computed from the DNA. The sample profile shows some 270,000 clones; 9.5% to 13% of them were found once. The top ten clones comprise more than 0.015% of the sample.

A single peripheral blood draw of around 0.11 L on average was collected from each donor into heparinised tubes. A BD FACSAria II and a panel including CD45RO, CCR7, CD25, CD127, CD95 and CD27 were used to sort naive, central memory, regulatory and stem cell-like memory CD4+ T cells. Purity was above 98% for every sorted population. PBMCs were separated immediately by Lymphoprep density gradient centrifugation and were stained directly, without being cultured. So that batch effects would be minimized, each experiment stained and sorted samples in pairs, pairing one healthy donor with one patient. Overall results and qualifications from the work: Patients with type 1 diabetes made fewer insertions and deleted more nucleotides at VDJ recombination sites, implying thymic rearrangement abnormalities. PCR may preferentially amplify shorter templates, but because patient and control samples were amplified and corrected together, any resulting skew would affect both groups equally. Sequencing cDNA rather than genomic DNA could over-represent highly expressing activated cells, although activation and CD3 levels did not differ between groups. Because the HLA sub-analyses included only small numbers of individuals, any influence of HLA type on TCRB rearrangement was left unresolved. Naive, central memory and regulatory TCRB repertoires appeared more similar among patients than among healthy donors. Type 1 diabetes patients showed a moderate but significant shortening of TCRB CDR3 length in all four CD4+ subsets.

Sequencing was done on a sample of naive CD4+ T cells from blood. Per the publication, the cell subset or site label means: true naive CD4+ T cells. Here the chain combines TRBV7-2 and TRBJ2-1, with the D gene not clear enough to name. This clonotype was obtained from a man younger than 45 with type 1 diabetes. The sequence in DNA is TGTGCCAGCAGCCCAGGTCCTGGGTCCTACAATGAGCAGTTCTTC. This sequence encodes CASSPGPGSYNEQFF.